The rows below give T cell receptor beta chains drawn from one sample of a study of T cell responses to AZD1222 COVID-19 vaccine. The table came from immunoSEQ multiplex PCR; TCRdb's copy has only in-frame clones and leaves some out. The sample has 140,000 or so clones, 85% to 95% seen once. The source was peripheral blood, collected after recovery from COVID-19. The receptors stem from an adult who had recovered from COVID-19. Each CDR3 is given with its conserved first and last residue. A D gene is named only where the DNA matches it firmly. Clone size appears in some rows only: once, few, many, or a class for an expanded clone.

D	length	size	J	V	DNA	CDR3
TRBD1	14	.	TRBJ1-2	TRBV18	TGTGCCAGCTCGCCAGGACAGGGCAGGAGCGGCTACACCTTC	CASSPGQGRSGYTF
TRBD1	15	.	TRBJ2-1	TRBV6-1	TGTGCCAGCAGTGAAGCGAGGGACAGGTACAATGAGCAGTTCTTC	CASSEARDRYNEQFF
.	15	few	TRBJ1-1	TRBV5-1	TGCGCCAGCAGCTTGGCCGGGACGGTGAACACTGAAGCTTTCTTT	CASSLAGTVNTEAFF
.	12	.	TRBJ1-4	TRBV7-2	TGTGCCAGCAGCCAGATGGGGGTGGAACTGTTTTTT	CASSQMGVELFF
.	13	.	TRBJ2-2	TRBV19	TGTGCCAGTAGTATAGTCCTCACCGGGGAGCTGTTTTTT	CASSIVLTGELFF
.	12	.	TRBJ2-5	TRBV7-6	TGTGCCAGCAGCTTAGACCAAGAGACCCAGTACTTC	CASSLDQETQYF
.	12	.	TRBJ2-5	TRBV29-1	TGCAGCGTTGACCCGGGAGAAGAGACCCAGTACTTC	CSVDPGEETQYF
.	17	.	TRBJ2-7	TRBV7-8	TGTGCCAGCAGCTTAGCGCGGGGTGACTGGAGAACCTACGAGCAGTACTTC	CASSLARGDWRTYEQYF
.	15	.	TRBJ2-7	TRBV5-4	TGTGCCAGCAGCTTGGATGGGATTCGAATGGGGGAGCAGTACTTC	CASSLDGIRMGEQYF
.	14	.	TRBJ1-1	TRBV19	TGTGCCAGTAGTCCCCGGACGGCGAACACTGAAGCTTTCTTT	CASSPRTANTEAFF
TRBD1	13	.	TRBJ1-1	TRBV5-1	TGCGCCAGCAGCTTGGTCAGGGGGGCTGAAGCTTTCTTT	CASSLVRGAEAFF
TRBD2	16	once	TRBJ2-7	TRBV6-2/TRBV6-3	TGTGCCAGCAGCCCAGTTATTGGACTAGCTATCCACGAGCAGTACTTC	CASSPVIGLAIHEQYF
.	14	.	TRBJ2-7	TRBV28	TGTGCCAGCAGTCCCCGGGGCAAGACCTACGAGCAGTACTTC	CASSPRGKTYEQYF